Presented here are 3 T cell receptor beta chains from one specimen sequenced in a study of vaccination and CD4 T cells after COVID-19. Sequenced with the Oncomine TCR Beta short-read assay was DNA taken from cultured CD4+ T cells. TCRdb redid the calling of the PCR reads with MiXCR, one entry per CDR3 protein. This table has 15,000 to 20,000 distinct CDR3 sequences, approximately 58% appearing once. As to treatment: roughly 11-day PBMC culture with coronavirus spike peptide pools or control peptides (ViraFEST assay). For these TCRs, the target antigens are not known. The source material was CD4+ T cells from blood, cultured in vitro, sampled after SARS-CoV-2 vaccination. Source of these receptors: a human donor who had recovered from COVID-19.

This clonotype showed up just a few times. The V gene is TRBV24-1, the J gene TRBJ1-2; D not resolved. The germline gives CDR1 KGHDR, CDR2 SFDVKD. Trimming cost V 4 bases and J 4 bases, with 12 bases left between them. The CDR3 consists of 14 residues. CDR3 loop: CATSESTVSYGYTF. CDR3 nucleotides: TGTGCCACCAGTGAATCTACAGTCTCCTATGGCTACACCTTC.

The rearrangement joins TRBV6-2 or TRBV6-3 to TRBJ1-5; no definite D call. Looked up from germline, CDR1 is MNHEY and CDR2 is SVGEGT. V was pared by 10 bases and J by 2 bases, with 12 bases between. The CDR3 runs 13 residues. Written as DNA, the CDR3 is TGTGCCACCCAGAATGGAGGCAATCAGCCCCAGCATTTT. Amino acids: CATQNGGNQPQHF.

The CDR3 here is CASSLAPATEAFF. The CDR3 coding sequence is TGTGCCAGCAGCTTAGCCCCCGCCACTGAAGCTTTCTTT. V and J are TRBV7-2 and TRBJ1-1; unclear D gene. CDR3 size: 13 residues. Germline assignment: CDR1 SGHTA and CDR2 FQGNSA. Between the trimmed V and J ends, which lost 0 bases and 4 bases, there was a span of 6 bases.